A selection of T cell receptor beta chains follows, all from one sample in a study of CD8+CD57+ T cells in acquired aplastic anemia. TCRdb reanalysed the reads using MiXCR and keeps one entry per CDR3 protein. This sample has roughly 80,000 distinct CDR3 sequences, with around 70% found just once. Sample: sorted CD4+, CD8+, or CD8+CD57+ T cells (not recorded which) from PBMCs. Receptors were obtained from a human donor with aplastic anemia. CDR3s include the opening cysteine and the closing phenylalanine or tryptophan. D genes are given only for firm matches. Clone size is stated in some rows and not others, as once, few, many or a class when expanded.

v_call,d_call,clone_size,j_call,cdr3_aa,cdr3_nt
TRBV7-2,-,few,TRBJ1-6,CASSLSTQHLHF,TGTGCCAGCAGCTTAAGTACACAGCACCTCCACTTT
TRBV24-1,-,few,TRBJ2-2,CATSDYIGGELFF,TGTGCCACCAGTGACTACATAGGCGGGGAGCTGTTTTTT
TRBV29-1,TRBD1,few,TRBJ1-5,CNVIRQGDNQPQHF,TGCAACGTAATACGACAGGGGGACAATCAGCCCCAGCATTTT
TRBV7-9,-,-,TRBJ1-3,CASSLGTTGNTIYF,TGTGCCAGCAGCTTAGGGACAACTGGAAACACCATATATTTT
TRBV5-1,-,once,TRBJ2-1,CASSLTDEQFF,TGCGCCAGCAGCTTAACGGACGAGCAGTTCTTC
TRBV25-1,-,-,TRBJ1-6,CASSVGGSPLHF,TGTGCCAGCAGTGTGGGGGGGTCCCCCCTCCACTTT
TRBV2,-,once,TRBJ1-3,CATAFSSGNTIYF,TGTGCCACCGCGTTTTCCTCTGGAAACACCATATATTTT
TRBV10-3,TRBD2,-,TRBJ2-1,CAISDRSGGNNEQFF,TGTGCCATCAGTGACCGTAGCGGGGGTAACAATGAGCAGTTCTTC
TRBV27,TRBD2,-,TRBJ2-7,CASSPLSPSGRAYEQYF,TGTGCCAGCAGTCCCCTCTCCCCTAGCGGGAGGGCCTACGAGCAGTACTTC
TRBV25-1,TRBD1,-,TRBJ2-7,CASSGEGQGYEQYF,TGTGCCAGCAGTGGAGAGGGACAGGGCTACGAGCAGTACTTC
TRBV15,-,-,TRBJ2-3,CATSNYRVGQMQYF,TGTGCCACCAGCAACTACAGGGTGGGACAAATGCAGTATTTT
TRBV19,TRBD1,once,TRBJ2-7,CASSVTGTGGNEQYF,TGTGCCAGTAGTGTCACCGGGACAGGGGGCAACGAGCAGTACTTC
TRBV7-9,-,few,TRBJ1-4,CASSQTGPGKKLFF,TGTGCCAGCAGCCAGACCGGCCCGGGTAAAAAACTGTTTTTT
TRBV5-4,TRBD1,-,TRBJ2-3,CASSRQGGSDTQYF,TGTGCCAGCAGCCGACAGGGTGGGTCAGATACGCAGTATTTT
TRBV7-2,-,-,TRBJ2-5,CAGAPVGVQETQYF,TGTGCCGGCGCTCCGGTAGGGGTTCAGGAGACTCAGTACTTC
TRBV5-4,TRBD2,-,TRBJ2-2,CASSAGLVTGELFF,TGTGCCAGCAGCGCCGGACTAGTCACCGGGGAGCTGTTTTTT
TRBV2,-,-,TRBJ1-3,CASSESAGNTIYF,TGTGCCAGCAGTGAAAGCGCTGGAAACACCATATATTTT
TRBV9,TRBD1,-,TRBJ2-3,CASSDRTGSTDTQYF,TGTGCCAGCAGCGACCGGACAGGGAGCACAGATACGCAGTATTTT
TRBV10-3,-,-,TRBJ2-1,CAISFGGATYNEQFF,TGTGCCATCAGTTTCGGGGGCGCGACCTACAATGAGCAGTTCTTC
TRBV11-1,-,-,TRBJ2-1,CASVGKARLSNEQFF,TGTGCCAGCGTTGGTAAGGCGCGACTATCTAATGAGCAGTTCTTC
TRBV7-3,-,-,TRBJ1-5,CASSLRVDQPQHF,TGTGCCAGCAGCTTGCGGGTTGATCAGCCCCAGCATTTT
TRBV2,-,-,TRBJ2-2,CASRERFTGELFF,TGTGCCAGCAGGGAAAGGTTCACCGGGGAGCTGTTTTTT
TRBV24-1,-,-,TRBJ2-5,CATSGQGADWGQETQYF,TGTGCCACCAGTGGGCAGGGCGCTGACTGGGGGCAAGAGACCCAGTACTTC
TRBV6-2/TRBV6-3,TRBD2,few,TRBJ2-1,CASSYVRPAGEGNEQFF,TGTGCCAGCAGTTACGTAAGACCAGCGGGAGAAGGAAATGAGCAGTTCTTC
TRBV24-1,-,-,TRBJ2-5,CATSDPDTLETQYF,TGTGCCACCAGTGACCCGGACACGTTGGAGACCCAGTACTTC
TRBV20-1,TRBD1,-,TRBJ2-7,CSARGQDRVHEQYF,TGCAGTGCTAGGGGGCAGGACAGGGTCCACGAGCAGTACTTC
TRBV29-1,TRBD1,-,TRBJ1-1,CSVVTGSTEAFF,TGCAGCGTTGTGACAGGGTCAACTGAAGCTTTCTTT
TRBV7-6,TRBD2,-,TRBJ2-5,CASRSGVGTQYF,TGTGCCAGCAGGAGCGGGGTTGGGACCCAGTACTTC
TRBV14,-,-,TRBJ1-1,CANSQELGQVGTEAFF,TGTGCCAACAGCCAAGAATTAGGCCAGGTGGGGACTGAAGCTTTCTTT
TRBV6-5,TRBD2,-,TRBJ2-7,CASSYSYTSGGNEQYF,TGTGCCAGCAGTTACTCGTATACTAGCGGGGGCAACGAGCAGTACTTC
TRBV29-1,-,-,TRBJ1-1,CSVSQALSNTEAFF,TGCAGCGTTTCTCAGGCACTTTCGAACACTGAAGCTTTCTTT
TRBV19,-,-,TRBJ2-5,CASSTNSRETQYF,TGTGCCAGTAGTACCAACTCCCGCGAGACCCAGTACTTC
TRBV7-9,-,-,TRBJ1-6,CASSSPGTSPLHF,TGTGCCAGCAGCTCTCCAGGGACTTCACCCCTCCACTTT
TRBV4-2,TRBD2,-,TRBJ2-7,CASSTSGAYEQYF,TGTGCCAGCAGTACTAGCGGGGCCTACGAGCAGTACTTC
TRBV7-9,-,-,TRBJ2-7,CASSQGRESSYEQYF,TGCGCCAGCAGCCAGGGGCGGGAAAGCTCCTACGAGCAGTACTTC
TRBV19,TRBD1,-,TRBJ1-5,CASISRDSNQPQHF,TGTGCCAGTATATCCCGGGACAGTAACCAGCCCCAGCATTTT
TRBV7-7,-,-,TRBJ1-3,CASSSDSHSGNTIYF,TGTGCCAGCAGCTCGGACAGCCACTCTGGAAACACCATATATTTT
TRBV29-1,-,once,TRBJ1-2,CSVERGEDGYTF,TGCAGCGTTGAAAGAGGGGAGGATGGCTACACCTTC
TRBV10-3,TRBD1,-,TRBJ2-7,CAITEDRAGMSGEQYF,TGTGCCATCACCGAGGACAGGGCAGGGATGTCAGGCGAGCAGTACTTC
TRBV5-4,TRBD1,-,TRBJ1-1,CASSGRDRVTEAFF,TGTGCCAGCAGCGGCCGGGACAGGGTGACTGAAGCTTTCTTT
TRBV29-1,-,-,TRBJ1-1,CSFVGGRGNLETEAFF,TGCAGCTTTGTGGGGGGTCGGGGCAACCTCGAGACTGAAGCTTTCTTT
TRBV29-1,TRBD2,-,TRBJ2-7,CSGRTSSYEQYF,TGCAGCGGAAGGACTAGCTCCTACGAGCAGTACTTC
TRBV20-1,TRBD1,-,TRBJ1-1,CSAGQGRRGTEAFF,TGCAGTGCTGGACAGGGTCGGCGAGGGACTGAAGCTTTCTTT
TRBV7-8,-,-,TRBJ1-2,CASSTGEYYTF,TGTGCCAGCAGCACTGGGGAGTATTACACCTTC
TRBV9,-,-,TRBJ1-4,CASSVKAAATNEKLFF,TGTGCCAGCAGCGTAAAGGCCGCTGCAACTAATGAAAAACTGTTTTTT
TRBV15,-,-,TRBJ1-1,CATSRDRKGPREAFF,TGTGCCACCAGCAGAGATCGTAAGGGGCCCAGAGAGGCTTTCTTT
TRBV11-2,TRBD2,-,TRBJ2-1,CASSLIGEGLGEQFF,TGTGCCAGCAGCTTAATTGGGGAGGGCCTGGGTGAGCAGTTCTTC
TRBV29-1,TRBD2,-,TRBJ2-1,CSGGLLAGKNEQFF,TGCAGCGGTGGGCTCCTAGCGGGAAAAAATGAGCAGTTCTTC
TRBV13,TRBD2,-,TRBJ2-1,CASSSYRRGLAGTYNEQFF,TGTGCCAGCAGCTCTTACCGGAGAGGACTAGCGGGAACTTACAATGAGCAGTTCTTC
TRBV19,TRBD1,-,TRBJ2-3,CASSSWTGHTDTQYF,TGTGCCAGTAGTTCCTGGACAGGCCACACAGATACGCAGTATTTT
TRBV7-2,-,-,TRBJ2-7,CASSLLGHYEQYF,TGTGCCAGCAGCTTGCTGGGGCACTACGAGCAGTACTTC
TRBV7-6,-,few,TRBJ2-7,CASSAYRAYEQYF,TGTGCCAGCAGCGCCTACAGGGCCTACGAGCAGTACTTC
TRBV7-9,TRBD1,-,TRBJ2-5,CASRIGTEETQYF,TGTGCCAGCAGGATCGGGACAGAAGAGACCCAGTACTTC
TRBV5-1,TRBD1,-,TRBJ2-7,CASSLGQGVYEQYF,TGCGCCAGCAGCTTGGGACAGGGGGTCTACGAGCAGTACTTC